This T cell receptor (beta chain) appears in the sequencing data of a study of T cell responses to AZD1222 COVID-19 vaccine. Study in general: Combined were second doses at about 4 or about 12 weeks.

A word on this clone: The antigen is not known.

Study outcomes and limitations: White British donors predominated, females outnumbered males, and clonal diversity was possibly underestimated. Regions 160-218 and 743-854 dominated among vaccine-associated CD4 TCRs spanning spike.

The germline gives CDR1 SGHRS, CDR2 YFSETQ. The CDR3 spans 12 residues. Trimming removed 4 bases from V and 11 bases from J, with 12 bases in between. The assay was immunoSEQ multiplex PCR, and TCRdb's table has in-frame clones only and misses some. The sample carries under 55,000 clones, under 90% recorded once. The sample was peripheral blood, taken on day 0 of AZD1222 vaccination. The chain employs TRBV5-1 and TRBJ1-4; perhaps TRBD1 as D (6 bases). The clonotype originates from an adult in good health. The CDR3 region is CASSPTGQKLFF. In nucleotides, the CDR3 is TGCGCCAGCAGCCCTACCGGACAGAAACTGTTTTTT.